The text below deals with one TCR beta chain. What it binds is not known. Trimming took 0 bases from V and 3 from J; bases not matched to a gene: 7. The CDR3 spans 16 residues. Germline-derived CDR1 and CDR2 are SGHDT and YYEEEE. These data originate in a study of graft-versus-host responses after intestinal transplantation. Study results and caveats: Graft-donor T cell macrochimerism coincided with high graft-versus-host to host-versus-graft clonal ratios in allografts. Early post-transplant declines in HvG were associated with peak levels of circulating GvH clones.

Clones were read by immunoSEQ multiplex PCR, and TCRdb kept only the in-frame ones, dropping some. Counted here are 20,000 to 25,000 clones, 94% occurring once; the ten biggest clones make up about 0.47%. This sample comprised PBMCs, obtained 156 days after intestinal transplant. The V call is TRBV5-6, the J call TRBJ2-3; 7 positions agree with TRBD2. The TCR sequence derives from a human patient who received an intestinal transplant, so some T cells may come from the graft donor. The CDR3 reads CASSLGASGTTDTQYF. The CDR3 nucleotides are TGTGCCAGCAGCTTGGGGGCTAGCGGAACTACAGATACGCAGTATTTT.